The clone carrying this T cell receptor beta chain showed up many times. What it binds is unknown. CDR3 length: 14 amino acids. CDR1 DFQATT and CDR2 SNEGSKA come from the germline V gene (reference sequence). The V end was cut by 8 bases, the J end by 2 bases, with 19 bases between. With a J-beta primer mix and a sample-barcoded 5' primer, a second PCR ran 7 to 11 cycles. There were at least 2.5 million CDR3-containing paired-end reads obtained from each sample. Each CDR3 protein is one row after TCRdb ran MiXCR on the 5' RACE reads. The sample consists of approximately 700,000 distinct CDR3 sequences, about 30% of them appearing once. The data derive from a study of blood T cells in healthy people across ages. Overall study findings and caveats: Fewer expanded clones and more diversity marked long-lived versus aged donors. Estimates of total diversity, which came from one million sequenced T cells, were considered to be underestimates. Leaving the PBMCs unsorted stopped any conclusive comparison of naive versus antigen-experienced cells.

The material sequenced was blood. This sequence joins TRBV20-1 and TRBJ2-7; D possibly corresponds to TRBD1 (5 bases). The sequence was collected from a woman over 75 in good health. The CDR3 is CSPQKGVLPYEQYF. The CDR3 DNA reads as TGCAGTCCACAAAAAGGGGTCCTCCCCTACGAGCAGTACTTC.